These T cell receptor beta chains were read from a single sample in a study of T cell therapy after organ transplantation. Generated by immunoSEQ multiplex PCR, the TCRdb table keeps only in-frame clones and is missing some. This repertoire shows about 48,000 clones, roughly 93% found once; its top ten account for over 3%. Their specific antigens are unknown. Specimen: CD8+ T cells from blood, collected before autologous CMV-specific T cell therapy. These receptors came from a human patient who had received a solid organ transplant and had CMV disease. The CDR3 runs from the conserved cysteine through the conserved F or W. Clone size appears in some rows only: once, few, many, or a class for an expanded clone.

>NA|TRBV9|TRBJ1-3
CASSVTGGRGNTIYF
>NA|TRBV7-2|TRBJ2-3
CASSFLQFSTDTQYF
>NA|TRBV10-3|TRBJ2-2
CAISDLTGELFF
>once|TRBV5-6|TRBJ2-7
CASSLRTGSYEQYF
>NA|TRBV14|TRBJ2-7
CASSLFDRGGEQYF
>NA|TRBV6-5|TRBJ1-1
CASSYSEGATEAFF
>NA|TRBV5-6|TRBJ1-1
CASSPGRGGYTEAFF
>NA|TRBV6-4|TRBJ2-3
CASSDSSGGTDTQYF
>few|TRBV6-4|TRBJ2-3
CASSEAGQGGADTQYF
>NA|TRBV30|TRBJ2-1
CAWVGLAGFNEQFF
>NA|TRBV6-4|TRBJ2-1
CASSLVGELGEQFF
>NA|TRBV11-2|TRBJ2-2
CASSAQFRVNTGELFF
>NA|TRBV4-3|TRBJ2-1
CASSVQVSGGGGLENEQFF
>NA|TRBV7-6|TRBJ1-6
CASSSSPGQFNSPLHF
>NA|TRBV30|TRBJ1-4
CAWSGLGTYEKLFF
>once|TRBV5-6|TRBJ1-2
CASSFGTGTAPSEDGYTF
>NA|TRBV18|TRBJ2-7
CASFMGGTRLDEQYF
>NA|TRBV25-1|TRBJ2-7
CATALGYEQYF
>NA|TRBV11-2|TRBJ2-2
CASSADRGRGGELFF
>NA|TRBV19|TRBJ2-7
CASSIGLNYEQYF
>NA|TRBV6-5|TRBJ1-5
CASSLRDSNQPQHF
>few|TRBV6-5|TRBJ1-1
CASSPGEGASEAFF
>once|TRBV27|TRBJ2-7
CATQTGPLEQYF
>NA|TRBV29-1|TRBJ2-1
CSVEDLRDRGYNEQFF
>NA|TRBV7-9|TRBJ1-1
CASSDGGFGNTEAFF
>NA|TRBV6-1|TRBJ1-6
CASRGPSIPLHF
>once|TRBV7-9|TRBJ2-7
CASSLNQREDDEQYF
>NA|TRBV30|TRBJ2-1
CAWSVGSNEQFF
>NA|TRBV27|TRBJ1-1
CASSSRGSNTEAFF
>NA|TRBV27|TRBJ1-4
CASRGDNPTNEKLFF
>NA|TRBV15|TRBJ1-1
CATSRGTREAEILTEAFF
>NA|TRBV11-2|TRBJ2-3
CASSLVAGTDTQYF
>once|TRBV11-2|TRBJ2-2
CASSLRDWAGELFF
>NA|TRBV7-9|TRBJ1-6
CASSLAAQGYNSPLHF
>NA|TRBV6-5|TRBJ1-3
CASSYSPDSGNTIYF
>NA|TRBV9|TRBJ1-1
CASSAGDRYTEAFF
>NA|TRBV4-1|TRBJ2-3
CASSSPLGSGGGTDTQYF
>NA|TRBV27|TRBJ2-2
CASSLSQGASGELFF
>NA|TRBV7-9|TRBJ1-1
CASSPDRVGGNTEAFF
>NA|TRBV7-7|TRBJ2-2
CASSSGLANTGELFF
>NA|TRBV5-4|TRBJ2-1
CASSPTTANEQFF
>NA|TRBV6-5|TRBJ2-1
CASTMEGIDEQFF
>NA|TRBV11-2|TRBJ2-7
CASSLSRDRVYEQYF
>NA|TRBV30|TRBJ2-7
CAWSGSGNPYEQYF
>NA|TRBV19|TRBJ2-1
CASSIMPGNEQFF
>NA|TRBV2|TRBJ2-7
CASSEAGRVRTYEQYF
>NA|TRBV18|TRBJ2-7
CASSPDRGEVDWYEQYF
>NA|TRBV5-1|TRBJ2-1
CASSLLNEQFF
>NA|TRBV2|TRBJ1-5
CASSEPDLNQPQHF
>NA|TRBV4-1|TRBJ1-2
CASSQELSPPANYGYTF
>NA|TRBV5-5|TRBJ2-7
CASSLDLFSYEQYF
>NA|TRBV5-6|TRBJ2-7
CASSLGGEQYF
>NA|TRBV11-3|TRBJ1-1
CASSLDLVVTGANTEAFF
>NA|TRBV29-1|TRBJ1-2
CSVRGQGSVGYTF
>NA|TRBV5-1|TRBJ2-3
CASSLTPRGGIDTQYF
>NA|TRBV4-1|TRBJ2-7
CASSQGGGPSYEQYF
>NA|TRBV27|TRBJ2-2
CASPPGELFF
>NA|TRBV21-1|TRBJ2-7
CASSKRPTSGRTYEQYF
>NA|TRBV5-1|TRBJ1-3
CASRPDTRSGNTIYF
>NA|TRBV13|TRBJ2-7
CASSLAMSSYEQYF